Each of the 9 T cell receptor beta chains below was sequenced from the same sample in a study of blood T cells in healthy people across ages. Then a second PCR, running roughly 7 to 11 cycles, was carried out with a sample-barcoded 5' primer and a J-beta primer mix. TCRdb reanalysed the 5' RACE reads using MiXCR and keeps one entry per CDR3 protein. The sample lists about 640,000 distinct CDR3 sequences, approximately 59% seen once, with roughly 34% in the top ten. Sequencing input: blood. The receptors here all came from a man between 60 and 70 years old in good health.

The chain combines TRBV3-1 with TRBJ2-3, with 13 bases lining up with TRBD2. The CDR3 extends over 18 amino acids. Unmatched junction bases numbered 4, after V lost 1 base and J lost 0 bases. Germline-derived CDR1 and CDR2 are LGHDT and YNNKEL (reference sequence). CDR3 bases: TGTGCCAGCAGCCAAGGGAGGACTAGCGGGGGTAGCACAGATACGCAGTATTTT. It encodes CASSQGRTSGGSTDTQYF.

The genes are TRBV6-5 and TRBJ2-1; weak D call: TRBD2 (5 bases). This CDR3 spans 12 amino acids. Germline V gene data show CDR1 as MNHEY and CDR2 as SVGAGI. The germline V and J ends were trimmed by 6 bases and 5 bases, with 8 bases remaining between them. CDR3 residues: CASRKRDNEQFF. The CDR3 bases are TGTGCCAGCAGAAAGAGGGACAATGAGCAGTTCTTC.

The rearrangement uses TRBV6-2 or TRBV6-3 and TRBJ1-5, with 11 bases identical to TRBD1. The CDR3 spans 15 residues. Germline CDR1 is MNHEY and CDR2 is SVGEGT. J gave up 5 bases and V 2 bases, and 2 bases lay outside the gene matches. The CDR3 region is CASSYGTGGDQPQHF. The CDR3 DNA is TGTGCCAGCAGTTACGGGACAGGGGGTGATCAGCCCCAGCATTTT.

The CDR3 here is CASSEVGVVGNTIYF. As DNA, the CDR3 is TGTGCCAGCAGTGAAGTTGGGGTTGTTGGAAACACCATATATTTT. The chain has TRBV2 and TRBJ1-3; D is unresolved. V was cut by 1 base and J by 3 bases, with 10 bases left in between. This CDR3 has 15 amino acids. Germline values: CDR1 SNHLY, CDR2 FYNNEI. The variable domain in full, completed from reference TRBV2 and TRBJ1-3, reads EPEVTQTPSHQVTQMGQEVILRCVPISNHLYFYWYRQILGQKVEFLVSFYNNEISEKSEIFDDQFSVERPDGSNFTLKIRSTKLEDSAMYFCASSEVGVVGNTIYFGEGSWLTVV.

This clonotype has a count of ten or more. The chain uses TRBV18 and TRBJ2-1; 7 nucleotides align to TRBD2. V lost 3 bases and J lost 6; bases outside the gene matches: 2. Per germline, CDR1 KGHSH and CDR2 LQKENI. The CDR3 has 13 residues. This CDR3 reads CASSPRTSNEQFF. CDR3 DNA sequence: TGTGCCAGCTCACCGCGGACTAGCAATGAGCAGTTCTTC. Drawing the rest from reference TRBV18 and TRBJ2-1, the complete variable domain is NAGVMQNPRHLVRRRGQEARLRCSPMKGHSHVYWYRQLPEEGLKFMVYLQKENIIDESGMPKERFSAEFPKEGPSILRIQQVVRGDSAAYFCASSPRTSNEQFFGPGTRLTVL.

The chain couples TRBV7-2 to TRBJ2-7, with unresolved D. Trimming cost V 4 bases and J 7 bases, with 14 bases left between them. CDR1 and CDR2 (germline): SGHTA, FQGNSA. The CDR3 is 13 residues long. The CDR3 DNA follows: TGTGCCAGCAGCTCTGACCCGTATGGGGAGCAGTACTTC. Protein product: CASSSDPYGEQYF. The whole variable domain, filled in from reference TRBV7-2 and TRBJ2-7, reads GAGVSQSPSNKVTEKGKDVELRCDPISGHTALYWYRQSLGQGLEFLIYFQGNSAPDKSGLPSDRFSAERTGGSVSTLTIQRTQQEDSAVYLCASSSDPYGEQYFGPGTRLTVT.

This clonotype was detected once. The J gene is TRBJ2-1, the V gene TRBV20-1; D may correspond to TRBD1 or TRBD2 (5 bases each). Trimming removed 6 bases from V and 6 bases from J, with 18 bases in between. Germline assignment: CDR1 DFQATT and CDR2 SNEGSKA (reference sequence). This CDR3 comprises 14 residues. The chain's CDR3 is CSAYITGLFNEQFF. The DNA of the CDR3 is TGCAGTGCCTATATCACAGGACTTTTCAATGAGCAGTTCTTC.

The chain recombines TRBV5-1 with TRBJ1-6; D unresolved. CDR3 length: 14 amino acids. Per the germline V gene, CDR1 is SGHRS and CDR2 is YFSETQ. V lost 4 bases and J lost 5, with 10 bases in between. The CDR3: CASSPAGNNSPLHF. The CDR3 DNA follows: TGCGCCAGCAGCCCCGCGGGGAATAATTCACCCCTCCACTTT.

The CDR3 sequence: CASSPPETYEQYF. The CDR3 DNA is TGTGCCAGCTCACCACCGGAGACCTACGAGCAGTACTTC. The chain uses TRBV18 and TRBJ2-7; D ambiguous. The CDR3 contains 13 residues. Germline values: CDR1 KGHSH, CDR2 LQKENI. Trimming stripped 0 bases from V and 2 bases from J, with 5 bases between.